Each of the 18 T cell receptor beta chains below was sequenced from the same sample in a study of T cells in AML relapse after transplant. A modified RACE PCR on RNA, not multiplex PCR, amplified the TCR chains. MiXCR, applied by TCRdb to the PCR reads, yields one record per CDR3 protein. The sample has 800 to 1,200 distinct CDR3 sequences, roughly 19% seen once. Sequences were obtained from bone marrow. All receptors derive from a human donor in good health.

This clonotype is deemed large. The chain uses TRBV7-2 and TRBJ1-4; 9 nucleotides agree with TRBD1. Trimming took 1 base from V and 7 from J; bases not matched to a gene: 4. CDR1 and CDR2 (germline): SGHTA, FQGNSA. The CDR3 is 15 residues long. The CDR3, as DNA: TGTGCCAGCAGCTTAGTCCTACAGGGGGCTGAAAAACTGTTTTTT. Translation gives CASSLVLQGAEKLFF.

By sample fraction, this clonotype is medium-sized. The chain is built from TRBV29-1 and TRBJ2-6; 8 nucleotides line up with TRBD1. CDR3 size: 16 residues. V shed 4 bases, J shed 1 base, and the junction held 6 bases outside the gene matches. CDR1 and CDR2 from the germline V gene are SQVTM and ANQGSEA. The CDR3 DNA reads as TGCAGCGTTGGGACAGGGTGGGCGTCTGGGGCCAACGTCCTGACTTTC. This codes for CSVGTGWASGANVLTF.

By share, this clonotype ranks as medium-sized. The chain recombines TRBV18 with TRBJ2-5; D call uncertain. Germline lookup yields CDR1 KGHSH and CDR2 LQKENI. The CDR3 spans 12 residues. Trimming shortened V by 2 bases and J by 4 bases, and 5 bases separated the two germline ends. The CDR3 nucleotides read TGTGCCAGCTCACCAAACCGAGAGACCCAGTACTTC. As protein: CASSPNRETQYF.

By share, this clonotype ranks as medium-sized. The rearrangement links TRBV20-1 to TRBJ2-5; 8 bases match TRBD1. V gave up 6 bases and J gave up 5 bases; unmatched junction bases: 11. CDR3 length equals 14 residues. CDR1 DFQATT and CDR2 SNEGSKA come from the germline V gene (reference sequence). In DNA form, the CDR3 reads TGCAGTGCCCAGACGACAGGGGTAGGGGAGACCCAGTACTTC. Its protein is CSAQTTGVGETQYF.

In its sample, this clonotype ranks as medium-sized (0.01 to 0.1%). The chain carries TRBV4-2 and TRBJ1-4; D is possibly TRBD1 (5 bases). Germline CDR1 LGHNA, CDR2 YNFKEQ. This CDR3 is 17 amino acids long. With 0 bases removed from V and 8 bases from J, the gap between germline ends came to 19 bases. CDR3 coding DNA: TGTGCCAGCAGCCAAGATCCTCAGGGTACCCGTCAGGAAAAACTGTTTTTT. Its translation is CASSQDPQGTRQEKLFF.

This clonotype is categorized as medium-sized. The chain has TRBV5-1 and TRBJ2-1; D call uncertain. Trimming left V 0 bases short and J 2 bases short, with 9 bases between. This CDR3 has 15 amino acids. Germline V gene data show CDR1 as SGHRS and CDR2 as YFSETQ. The CDR3 sequence: CASSLGESPYNEQFF. The CDR3 bases are TGCGCCAGCAGCTTGGGCGAGTCCCCCTACAATGAGCAGTTCTTC.

This clonotype is classed as large (0.1 to 1%). V is TRBV18 and J is TRBJ2-7, with a possible D match to TRBD2 (6 bases). Germline CDR1 reads KGHSH; CDR2 reads LQKENI. The CDR3 totals 15 residues. V was clipped by 2 bases and J by 4 bases, with 15 bases between them. This chain's CDR3 is CASSPGGVQLYEQYF. CDR3 DNA: TGTGCCAGCTCACCAGGCGGGGTCCAACTTTACGAGCAGTACTTC.

This clonotype counts as medium-sized. This sequence joins TRBV19 and TRBJ2-7, with D tentatively TRBD1 (6 bases). Germline CDR1 LNHDA, CDR2 SQIVND (reference sequence). V lost 9 bases and J 6 bases, leaving 24 bases between the germline ends. The CDR3 covers 15 residues. The CDR3 protein is CASAFRGTGVAEQYF. Written as DNA, the CDR3 is TGTGCCAGCGCTTTCAGGGGAACCGGGGTCGCCGAGCAGTACTTC. Full variable domain (remainder filled in from reference TRBV19 and TRBJ2-7): DGGITQSPKYLFRKEGQNVTLSCEQNLNHDAMYWYRQDPGQGLRLIYYSQIVNDFQKGDIAEGYSVSREKKESFPLTVTSAQKNPTAFYLCASAFRGTGVAEQYFGPGTRLTVT.

This clonotype is termed medium-sized. The chain uses TRBV7-2 and TRBJ1-5; D is unclear. Trimming left V 1 base short and J 9 bases short, with 13 bases between. The CDR3 runs to 14 residues. The germline gives CDR1 SGHTA, CDR2 FQGNSA. The DNA for the CDR3 is TGTGCCAGCAGCTTAGTGGTCGTGGTGCGGCCCCAGCATTTT. The encoded protein is CASSLVVVVRPQHF.

This clonotype counts as medium-sized. The rearrangement uses TRBV6-6 and TRBJ1-5; D unclear. CDR3 length: 13 amino acids. Germline V lookup: CDR1 MNHNY, CDR2 SVGAGI (reference sequence). Deletions cut 7 bases from V and 4 bases from J, with 11 bases between. The CDR3 DNA reads as TGTGCCAGCATGCGTGATCAAAATCAGCCCCAGCATTTT. This gives the protein CASMRDQNQPQHF.

By sample fraction, this clonotype is large. The chain couples TRBV7-6 to TRBJ2-7; D ambiguous. Germline V gene data show CDR1 as SGHVS and CDR2 as FNYEAQ. The ends were cut back, 1 base at V and 5 bases at J, with 9 bases in the middle. The CDR3 sequence is 13 residues long. The CDR3: CASSLDPRDEQYF. CDR3 sequence (DNA): TGTGCCAGCAGCTTAGACCCCCGGGACGAGCAGTACTTC.

This clonotype is categorized as medium-sized (0.01 to 0.1%). V usage is TRBV5-6 and J usage is TRBJ2-2; 7 nucleotides agree with TRBD1. Trimming cost V 1 base and J 3 bases; bases outside gene matches: 6. The length of the CDR3 is 16 residues. The germline V gene has CDR1 SGHDT and CDR2 YYEEEE. DNA of the CDR3: TGTGCCAGCAGCTTGAAGACAGGGTTCGACACCGGGGAGCTGTTTTTT. Its translation: CASSLKTGFDTGELFF.

V gene TRBV20-1 combines with J gene TRBJ2-1; 15 bases match TRBD2. The germline CDR1 and CDR2 sequences are DFQATT and SNEGSKA (reference sequence). V gave up 5 bases and J gave up 13 bases; unmatched junction bases: 9. This CDR3 is 14 amino acids long. The CDR3 is CSAPGGLAGGVQFF. The CDR3 region has the DNA TGCAGTGCTCCAGGAGGACTAGCGGGAGGGGTCCAGTTCTTC.

By share, this clonotype counts as large (0.1 to 1%). The J gene is TRBJ2-1, the V gene TRBV15; the D gene is possibly TRBD2 (5 bases). This CDR3 is built from 12 residues. CDR1 LNHNV and CDR2 YYDKDF come from the germline V gene (reference sequence). Trimming stripped 1 base from V and 9 bases from J, with 7 bases between. CDR3 sequence (DNA): TGTGCCACCAGCAGAGTGAGCGGTGAGCAGTTCTTC. It encodes CATSRVSGEQFF.

Details on this clonotype: Possible read error: a much larger clone is one base away. The J gene is TRBJ1-1, the V gene TRBV20-1; TRBD1 might be the D (5 bases). The CDR3 is 13 amino acids. Per the germline V gene, CDR1 is DFQATT and CDR2 is SNEGSKA (reference sequence). The CDR3 nucleotides read TGCGGTGCTAGAGAGCAGGGTAACACTGAAGCTTTCTTT. Its translation: CGAREQGNTEAFF.

This rearrangement joins TRBV4-3 to TRBJ2-1; D may be TRBD2 (6 bases). The CDR3 totals 14 residues. Germline V gene lookup returns CDR1 LGHNA and CDR2 YSLEER. Trimming removed 5 bases from V and 5 bases from J, with 13 bases in between. The CDR3 is CASSLTRADNEQFF. CDR3 sequence (DNA): TGCGCCAGCAGCTTGACTAGGGCGGACAATGAGCAGTTCTTC.

Concerning this clonotype: At one boundary the junction diverges from the germline segment, which might be a read error. The V call is TRBV7-2, the J call TRBJ1-4, with unresolved D. The V gene's germline CDR1 is SGHTA and CDR2 FQGNSA. The CDR3 length is 18 residues. As DNA, the CDR3 is TGTGTCAGCAGCTTAGGAAGCGAGGTCGTAAGCTACAATGAAAAACTGTTTTTT. Amino acid sequence: CVSSLGSEVVSYNEKLFF. The variable domain in full, completed from reference TRBV7-2 and TRBJ1-4, reads GAGVSQSPSNKVTEKGKDVELRCDPISGHTALYWYRQSLGQGLEFLIYFQGNSAPDKSGLPSDRFSAERTGGSVSTLTIQRTQQEDSAVYLCVSSLGSEVVSYNEKLFFGSGTQLSVL.

This clonotype is deemed medium-sized. J is TRBJ2-1 and V is TRBV5-5; 9 bases map to TRBD1. V was clipped by 0 bases and J by 4 bases; unmatched bases: 2. The germline V gene has CDR1 SGHKS and CDR2 YYEKEE (reference sequence). The CDR3 totals 15 residues. DNA of the CDR3: TGTGCCAGCAGCTTGGAACAGGGGGCTTACAATGAGCAGTTCTTC. Residues: CASSLEQGAYNEQFF.